The source of this T cell receptor beta chain is a study of T cells in Graves' hyperthyroidism and ophthalmopathy. RNA transcripts provided the source from which TCR beta CDR3 regions were amplified. When the TCR CDR3 underwent first-round RT-PCR, the HTBI primer set was used. TCRdb re-called the multiplex PCR reads through MiXCR, storing one row per CDR3 protein. Here the sample spans hundreds of thousands of distinct CDR3 sequences, about a fifth being singletons. Trimming cost V 7 bases and J 6 bases, with 21 bases left between them. The germline CDR1 and CDR2 sequences are MNHEY and SVGAGI. The CDR3 has 16 amino acids. Based on clinical symptoms, serum thyroxine and TRAb, thyroid ultrasound and orbital computed tomography, diagnoses were reached. The table lists this clonotype with many counts.

This chain joins TRBV6-5 and TRBJ2-2; tentatively, D is TRBD1 or TRBD2 (5 bases each). Sequenced: blood. The sequence was collected from a woman between 18 and 30 years old with Graves' hyperthyroidism. CDR3 residues: CASTPPEASRAGELFF. Written as DNA, the CDR3 is TGTGCCAGCACCCCGCCGGAAGCTAGCAGGGCCGGGGAGCTGTTTTTT.